The 12 T cell receptor beta chains reported below all come from one sample, sequenced in a study of T cell responses to AZD1222 COVID-19 vaccine. Produced via immunoSEQ multiplex PCR; TCRdb's table is partial and in-frame only. The repertoire consists of more than 110,000 clones, with about nine tenths occurring once and the leading ten covering roughly 3.6%. Sample: peripheral blood, taken on day 0 of AZD1222 vaccination. The receptors here all came from an adult in good health.

CDR3 DNA sequence: TGTGCCAGCAGGCGCGACAGGGGACCCTACGAGCAGTACTTC. Protein sequence: CASRRDRGPYEQYF. The chain recombines TRBV7-8 with TRBJ2-7, with 8 bases that match TRBD1. Trimming cost V 6 bases and J 2 bases; bases outside gene matches: 6. The CDR3 extends over 14 amino acids. The germline V gene has CDR1 SGHVS and CDR2 FQNEAQ.

The gene calls are TRBV29-1 and TRBJ2-7; D is undetermined. Germline V gives CDR1 SQVTM, CDR2 ANQGSEA. V lost 3 bases and J 1 base, leaving 7 bases between the germline ends. The CDR3 runs to 12 residues. The CDR3: CSVETDSYEQYF. The CDR3 coding sequence is TGCAGCGTTGAGACCGATTCCTACGAGCAGTACTTC.

The chain has TRBV6-2 or TRBV6-3 and TRBJ1-2, with D maybe TRBD1 (5 bases). Germline CDR1 and CDR2: MNHEY and SVGEGT. The CDR3 covers 14 residues. Trimming cost V 1 base and J 8 bases, with 14 bases left between them. CDR3 sequence reads: CASSYYGGALGYTF. CDR3 coding DNA: TGTGCCAGCAGTTACTATGGAGGGGCGCTGGGCTACACCTTC.

The chain carries TRBV25-1 and TRBJ1-5, with D tentatively TRBD1 (5 bases). Germline V lookup: CDR1 MGHDK, CDR2 SYGVNS. V lost 4 bases to trimming and J lost 7 bases, with 14 bases between them. CDR3 length equals 14 residues. The CDR3 nucleotides are TGTGCCAGCAGTGTGGGGGTTCCGGGACAGCCCCAGCATTTT. It specifies CASSVGVPGQPQHF.

This clone is medium-sized (0.01 to 0.1%) by share. The V gene is TRBV11-2, the J gene TRBJ2-7, with D possibly being TRBD2 (5 bases). In germline, CDR1 is SGHAT, CDR2 FQNNGV. V was trimmed by 6 bases and J by 2 bases, leaving 17 bases between them. This CDR3 comprises 15 residues. CDR3 bases: TGTGCCAGCAGTCCCCCAGGAGTGGGAGCCTACGAGCAGTACTTC. This codes for CASSPPGVGAYEQYF.

The V and J genes are TRBV11-2 and TRBJ1-2; 9 bases agree with TRBD1. The length of the CDR3 is 14 residues. With V trimmed by 8 bases and J by 8 bases, 12 bases remained unmatched. The germline gives CDR1 SGHAT, CDR2 FQNNGV. The DNA of the CDR3 is TGTGCCAGCCGTGCCGGGACAGGGTCGGGAGGCTACACCTTC. This encodes CASRAGTGSGGYTF.

This chain joins TRBV3-1 (or the pseudogene TRBV3-2) and TRBJ2-2; the D is unclear. Trimming pared 7 bases from V and 2 bases from J, leaving 11 bases between. The CDR3 contains 14 residues. CDR1 is LGHDT, CDR2 YNNKEL, per germline (reference sequence). CDR3 DNA: TGTGCCAGCAAGCTCAATCTAAACACCGGGGAGCTGTTTTTT. It specifies CASKLNLNTGELFF.

The gene calls are TRBV6-5 and TRBJ1-5, with D maybe TRBD1 (6 bases). CDR3 length: 13 amino acids. Germline V gene sequence: CDR1 MNHEY, CDR2 SVGAGI. V lost 5 bases and J lost 5, with 10 bases in between. CDR3 residues: CASSTGFDQPQHF. The CDR3 DNA follows: TGTGCCAGCAGTACAGGGTTCGATCAGCCCCAGCATTTT.

The J gene is TRBJ1-2, the V gene TRBV25-1, with D possibly being TRBD1 (6 bases). This CDR3 contains 13 residues. V gave up 10 bases and J gave up 2 bases, with 14 bases separating them. Germline assignment: CDR1 MGHDK and CDR2 SYGVNS. CDR3 sequence (DNA): TGTGCCAACCCGGGACATTCGAACTATGGCTACACCTTC. Protein sequence: CANPGHSNYGYTF.

The chain employs TRBV14 and TRBJ1-4; D is uncertain. V shed 0 bases and J shed 8 bases, with 13 bases lying between them. The CDR3 has 15 residues. CDR1 is SGHDN and CDR2 is FVKESK in the germline V gene. As DNA, the CDR3 is TGTGCCAGCAGCCAAGATTCATGGACGAGAGAAAAACTGTTTTTT. It encodes CASSQDSWTREKLFF.

A few counts support this clone. V gene TRBV5-8 combines with J gene TRBJ1-1; the D gene is possibly TRBD1 (5 bases). The CDR3 loop spans 14 amino acids. Looked up from germline, CDR1 is SGHTS and CDR2 is YDEGEE. Trimming removed 1 base from V and 0 bases from J, with 7 bases in between. Here the CDR3 reads CASSLTDMNTEAFF. As DNA, the CDR3 is TGTGCCAGCAGCTTGACGGACATGAACACTGAAGCTTTCTTT.

V gene TRBV12-1 combines with J gene TRBJ2-1; the table names TRBD1, a call not compared with the DNA. TRBV12-1 is a listed pseudogene. The CDR3 loop spans 12 amino acids. The chain's CDR3 is CASSGPYNEQFF. CDR3 nucleotides: TGTGCCAGCAGTGGCCCTTACAATGAGCAGTTCTTC.